The source of this T cell receptor beta chain is a study of blood T cell repertoires in COVID-19. At the level of the study: Whether acute or convalescent, the COVID-19 samples came from the United States, Italy and Spain.

Germline CDR1 is SGHDN and CDR2 is FVKESK. The germline V and J ends were trimmed by 4 bases and 1 base, with 8 bases remaining between them. The CDR3 totals 15 residues. Generated by immunoSEQ multiplex PCR, the TCRdb table keeps only in-frame clones and is missing some. The sample has around 220,000 clones, over 80% seen once; the top ten hold 1.5% to 2%. Everyone who took part was 18 to 89 years old, and they came from 24 US areas. The specimen sequenced was PBMCs or T cells enriched from blood (not recorded which). The source of this sequence is a woman in her late teens or twenties who had recovered from COVID-19. The chain uses TRBV14 and TRBJ1-6, with D maybe TRBD1 (6 bases). Here the CDR3 DNA reads TGTGCCAGCAGCCGAACAGGGTCCTATAATTCACCCCTCCACTTT. It specifies CASSRTGSYNSPLHF.